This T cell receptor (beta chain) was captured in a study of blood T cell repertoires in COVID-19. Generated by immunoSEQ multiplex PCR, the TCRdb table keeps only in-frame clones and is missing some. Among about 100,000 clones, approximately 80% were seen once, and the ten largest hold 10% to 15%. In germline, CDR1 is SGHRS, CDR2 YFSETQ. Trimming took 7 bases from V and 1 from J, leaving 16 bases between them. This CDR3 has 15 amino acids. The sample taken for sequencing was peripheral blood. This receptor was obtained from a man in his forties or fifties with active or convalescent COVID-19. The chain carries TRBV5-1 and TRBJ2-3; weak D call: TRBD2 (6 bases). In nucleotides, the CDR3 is TGCGCCAGCTCCGGTTTGGCTAGCGGCACAGATACGCAGTATTTT. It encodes CASSGLASGTDTQYF.